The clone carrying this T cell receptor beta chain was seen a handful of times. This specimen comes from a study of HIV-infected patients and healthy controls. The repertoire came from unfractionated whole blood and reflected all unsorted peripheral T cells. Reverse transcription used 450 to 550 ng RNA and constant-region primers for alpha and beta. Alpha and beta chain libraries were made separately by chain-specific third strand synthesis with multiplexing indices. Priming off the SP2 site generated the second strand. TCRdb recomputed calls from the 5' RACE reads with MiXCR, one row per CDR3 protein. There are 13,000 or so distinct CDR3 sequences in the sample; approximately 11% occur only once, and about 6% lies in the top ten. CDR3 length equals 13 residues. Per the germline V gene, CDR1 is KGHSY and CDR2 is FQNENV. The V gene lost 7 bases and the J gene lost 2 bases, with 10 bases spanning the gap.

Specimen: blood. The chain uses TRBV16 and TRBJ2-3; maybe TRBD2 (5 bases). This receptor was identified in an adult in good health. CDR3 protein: CASIGLLTDTQYF. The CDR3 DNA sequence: TGTGCCAGCATCGGACTTCTCACAGATACGCAGTATTTT.